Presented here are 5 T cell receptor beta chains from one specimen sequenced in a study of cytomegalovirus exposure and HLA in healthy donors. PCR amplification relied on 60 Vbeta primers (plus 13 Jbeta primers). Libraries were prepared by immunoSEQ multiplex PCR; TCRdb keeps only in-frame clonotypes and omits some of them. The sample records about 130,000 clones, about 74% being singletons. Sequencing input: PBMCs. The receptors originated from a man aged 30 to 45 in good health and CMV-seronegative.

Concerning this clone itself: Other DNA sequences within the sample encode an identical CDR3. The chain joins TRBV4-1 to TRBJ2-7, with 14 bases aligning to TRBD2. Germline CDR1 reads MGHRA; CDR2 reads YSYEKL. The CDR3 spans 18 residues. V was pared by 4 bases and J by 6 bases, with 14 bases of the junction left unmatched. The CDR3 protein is CASSPLGLAGDRHREQYF. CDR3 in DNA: TGCGCCAGCAGCCCCCTGGGACTAGCGGGAGACAGGCACCGCGAGCAGTACTTC.

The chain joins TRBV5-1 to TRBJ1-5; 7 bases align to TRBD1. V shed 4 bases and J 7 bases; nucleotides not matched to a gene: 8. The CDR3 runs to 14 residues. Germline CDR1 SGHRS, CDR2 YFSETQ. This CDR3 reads CASSRKDRLQPQHF. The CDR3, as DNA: TGCGCCAGCAGCCGCAAGGACAGGTTACAGCCCCAGCATTTT.

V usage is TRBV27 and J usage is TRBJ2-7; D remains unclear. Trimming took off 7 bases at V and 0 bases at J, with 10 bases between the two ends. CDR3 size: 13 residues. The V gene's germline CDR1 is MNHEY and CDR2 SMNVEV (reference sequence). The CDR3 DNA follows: TGTGCCAGCATGTTGGGCCCCTCCTACGAGCAGTACTTC. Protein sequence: CASMLGPSYEQYF.

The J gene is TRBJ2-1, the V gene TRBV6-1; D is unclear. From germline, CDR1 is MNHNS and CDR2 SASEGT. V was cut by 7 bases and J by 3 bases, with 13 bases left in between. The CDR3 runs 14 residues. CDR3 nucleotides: TGTGCCAGCATCTCTCTAGGTCACTACAATGAGCAGTTCTTC. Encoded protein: CASISLGHYNEQFF.

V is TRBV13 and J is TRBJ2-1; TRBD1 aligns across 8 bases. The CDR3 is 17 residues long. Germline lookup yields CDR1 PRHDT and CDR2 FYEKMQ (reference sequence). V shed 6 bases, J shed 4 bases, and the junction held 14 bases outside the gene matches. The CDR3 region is CASSHVPGQDGYNEQFF. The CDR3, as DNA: TGTGCCAGCAGTCACGTTCCGGGACAGGACGGATACAATGAGCAGTTCTTC.